This TCR beta chain originates from a study of shared clonotypes between healthy human individuals. Background on the study: The cohort had two women and a few men, ages 18 to 49.

Whole-study findings and limits: In this cohort, only blood was sampled, and tissue repertoires likely differ.

Regarding this clone: What it recognizes is unknown.

CDR1 is SGHAT and CDR2 is FQNNGV in the germline V gene. V lost 0 bases and J 3 bases, leaving 12 bases between the germline ends. The CDR3 runs 15 residues. DNA at approximately 200 ng, 30,000 or so T cell genomes, went into sorted-subset replicate PCRs. The method was immunoSEQ multiplex PCR; TCRdb's version includes in-frame clones alone and lacks a portion of them. This table has about 2.3 million clones, approximately 93% appearing once. Material: naive CD4+ T cells from PBMCs. The subset is: CD45RA+ positively selected. V usage is TRBV11-2 and J usage is TRBJ2-7; D is possibly TRBD1 (6 bases). This receptor was obtained from a man between 18 and 29 years old in good health. Some clones in this sample may be carry-over from other donors' samples. This chain's CDR3 is CASSLDRLGGYEQYF. CDR3 DNA sequence: TGTGCCAGCAGCTTAGACCGGCTAGGGGGCTACGAGCAGTACTTC.